The 19 T cell receptor beta chains below were found in one sample sequenced in a study of identical twins. Each CDR3 protein gets one entry after TCRdb re-called the 5' RACE reads with MiXCR. The table lists under 250,000 distinct CDR3 sequences, approximately 7.9% of them singletons. This sample also appeared in a second study, on yellow fever vaccine responses in identical twins.

The sequencing input was CD8+ T cells sorted from blood. Every receptor here comes from a woman in her late teens or twenties in good health.

The chain carries TRBV20-1 and TRBJ2-1; D tentatively reads TRBD1 or TRBD2 (5 bases each). The V end was cut by 3 bases, the J end by 1 base, with 7 bases between. The germline V gene has CDR1 DFQATT and CDR2 SNEGSKA (reference sequence). The length of the CDR3 is 13 residues. The CDR3 DNA reads as TGCAGTGCTAGCGGGGCGTCCTACAATGAGCAGTTCTTC. This encodes CSASGASYNEQFF.

This clonotype was detected only a few times. This chain connects TRBV10-3 to TRBJ2-7; TRBD1 is a possible D gene (5 bases). The V end was cut by 5 bases, the J end by 1 base, with 9 bases between. Germline V gene sequence: CDR1 ENHRY, CDR2 SYGVKD. This CDR3 contains 13 residues. The CDR3 bases are TGTGCCATCAGTTTAGGGGTTTCCTACGAGCAGTACTTC. It yields the protein CAISLGVSYEQYF.

Only a few counts were recorded for this clonotype. The chain combines TRBV29-1 with TRBJ2-6, with D maybe TRBD1 (5 bases). V gave up 6 bases and J gave up 0 bases, with 12 bases separating them. Germline V lookup: CDR1 SQVTM, CDR2 ANQGSEA. The CDR3 is made up of 15 amino acids. The CDR3 protein is CSVETESSGANVLTF. Here the CDR3 DNA reads TGCAGCGTGGAGACAGAGTCCTCTGGGGCCAACGTCCTGACTTTC.

The sample holds a few counts of this clonotype. The rearrangement uses TRBV9 and TRBJ2-1; D perhaps matches TRBD2 (6 bases). CDR3 size: 13 residues. Trimming cost V 4 bases and J 7 bases, with 12 bases left between them. CDR1 SGDLS and CDR2 YYNGEE come from the germline V gene. CDR3 nucleotides: TGTGCCAGCAGCCCCCGACTAGAAAATGAGCAGTTCTTC. Protein product: CASSPRLENEQFF.

This clonotype was counted at least ten times. The chain links TRBV5-1 to TRBJ1-2; D gene unclear. Germline CDR1 reads SGHRS; CDR2 reads YFSETQ. The CDR3 covers 13 residues. V shed 0 bases and J shed 3 bases, with 6 bases lying between them. CDR3 loop: CASSLGLDYGYTF. The CDR3 DNA follows: TGCGCCAGCAGCTTGGGTCTAGACTATGGCTACACCTTC.

This clonotype has ten or more counts. The DNA of the CDR3 is TGTGCCAGCAGTACAGGGGGTGGCAATCAGCCCCAGCATTTT. Residues: CASSTGGGNQPQHF. V usage is TRBV6-1 and J usage is TRBJ1-5; 8 bases fit TRBD1. With V trimmed by 5 bases and J by 2 bases, 2 bases remained unmatched. Per the germline V gene, CDR1 is MNHNS and CDR2 is SASEGT. CDR3 length: 14 amino acids.

This clonotype came up a few times. The chain uses TRBV9 and TRBJ1-1, with D maybe TRBD1 (6 bases). The germline V gene has CDR1 SGDLS and CDR2 YYNGEE. Trimming left V 3 bases short and J 0 bases short, with 12 bases between. The CDR3 runs 15 residues. The CDR3 region has the DNA TGTGCCAGCAGCGAAACCCAGGGGTTGAACACTGAAGCTTTCTTT. Translating gives CASSETQGLNTEAFF.

This clonotype was observed many times. The rearrangement links TRBV29-1 to TRBJ2-2, with a weak D call TRBD2 (6 bases). CDR3 length: 11 amino acids. Germline V gene sequence: CDR1 SQVTM, CDR2 ANQGSEA. The CDR3 sequence is CTGGDTGELFF. The DNA for the CDR3 is TGCACGGGCGGGGACACCGGGGAGCTGTTTTTT.

This clonotype was seen only a few times. This CDR3 reads CASSPRAGPFFSNQPQHF. The CDR3 bases are TGTGCCAGCAGCCCCCGGGCTGGCCCCTTCTTTAGCAATCAGCCCCAGCATTTT. The chain couples TRBV11-1 to TRBJ1-5; D remains ambiguous. The CDR3 runs to 18 residues. Trimming cost V 5 bases and J 0 bases, with 20 bases left between them. Germline loops: CDR1 SGHAT, CDR2 FQDESV (reference sequence).

This clonotype was observed many times. The chain is built from TRBV7-9 and TRBJ2-5; D is uncertain. The V end lost 7 bases, the J end lost 2 bases, and 11 bases lay between the germline ends. Germline values: CDR1 SEHNR, CDR2 FQNEAQ (reference sequence). The CDR3 totals 13 residues. CDR3 sequence: CASTGQSQETQYF. DNA for the CDR3: TGTGCCAGCACCGGGCAGTCACAAGAGACCCAGTACTTC.

Many counts were recorded for this clonotype. The chain joins TRBV3-1 to TRBJ2-5; D is uncertain. CDR1 is LGHDT and CDR2 is YNNKEL in the germline V gene (reference sequence). The V and J ends lost 0 bases and 2 bases respectively, with 4 bases between them. This CDR3 comprises 13 residues. Here the CDR3 reads CASSQDSQETQYF. The CDR3 coding sequence is TGTGCCAGCAGCCAAGATAGTCAAGAGACCCAGTACTTC.

This clonotype appeared a few times. The CDR3 reads CASSIGTSFETQYF. The CDR3 region has the DNA TGTGCCAGTAGTATCGGGACTAGCTTCGAGACCCAGTACTTC. The V gene is TRBV19, the J gene TRBJ2-5, with 9 positions matching TRBD2. V lost 3 bases to trimming and J lost 5 bases; unmatched junction nucleotides: 4. Germline V gene sequence: CDR1 LNHDA, CDR2 SQIVND (reference sequence). The CDR3 covers 14 residues.

This clonotype was observed many times. The chain employs TRBV20-1 and TRBJ2-7; D gene ambiguous. The germline gives CDR1 DFQATT, CDR2 SNEGSKA (reference sequence). Between the trimmed V and J ends, which lost 5 bases and 4 bases, there was a span of 18 bases. The CDR3 contains 14 residues. The CDR3 spells CSAERENNSYEQYF. CDR3 in DNA: TGCAGTGCTGAGCGTGAGAACAATTCTTACGAGCAGTACTTC.

This clonotype was detected ten times or more. The genes are TRBV4-2 and TRBJ2-1; D unresolved. CDR1 and CDR2 from the germline V gene are LGHNA and YNFKEQ. This CDR3 has 13 amino acids. V lost 1 base, J lost 9 bases, and 10 bases lay in between. Written as DNA, the CDR3 is TGTGCCAGCAGCCAAGGCCCCTTAGGTGAGCAGTTCTTC. Translation: CASSQGPLGEQFF.

Ten or more counts support this clonotype. The rearrangement uses TRBV29-1 and TRBJ2-1; TRBD2 matches at 9 bases. CDR1 and CDR2 (germline): SQVTM, ANQGSEA. J was trimmed by 2 bases and V by 4 bases; bases with no gene match: 0. There are 13 residues in the CDR3. CDR3 nucleotide sequence: TGCAGCGTTGCTAGCGGGACCTACAATGAGCAGTTCTTC. Protein sequence: CSVASGTYNEQFF.

This clonotype was seen at least ten times. The chain has TRBV12-3 or TRBV12-4 and TRBJ1-1; 9 bases fit TRBD1. With V trimmed by 5 bases and J by 5 bases, 3 bases remained unmatched. CDR3 length equals 13 residues. The CDR3 nucleotides read TGTGCCAGCAGTACGACAGGGGGGACTGAAGCTTTCTTT. Translated, it gives CASSTTGGTEAFF.

This clonotype has a count of ten or more. This chain connects TRBV29-1 to TRBJ2-5; 11 bases are shared with TRBD1. V was pared by 0 bases and J by 4 bases, with 10 bases of the junction left unmatched. Germline-derived CDR1 and CDR2 are SQVTM and ANQGSEA. The CDR3 runs 17 residues. The CDR3 bases are TGCAGCGTTGAAGATTTGGTGGACAGGGGGCTCCCAGAGACCCAGTACTTC. Protein product: CSVEDLVDRGLPETQYF.

The chain combines TRBV20-1 with TRBJ2-7, with D possibly being TRBD2 (5 bases). V was clipped by 5 bases and J by 3 bases, with 8 bases between them. This CDR3 is built from 11 residues. CDR1 DFQATT and CDR2 SNEGSKA come from the germline V gene (reference sequence). In DNA, the CDR3 is TGCAGTGCTCCCCGGGACTACGAGCAGTACTTC. Protein: CSAPRDYEQYF.

Only a few counts were recorded for this clonotype. The gene calls are TRBV7-6 and TRBJ2-7; weak D call: TRBD2 (5 bases). V lost 5 bases to trimming and J lost 2 bases, with 19 bases between them. In germline, CDR1 is SGHVS, CDR2 FNYEAQ. CDR3 length: 16 amino acids. The CDR3 DNA reads TGTGCCAGCAGCCCAATTAGCGAACCCCTCGCCTACGAGCAGTACTTC. This codes for CASSPISEPLAYEQYF.